Listed below are T cell receptor beta chains from one sample, sequenced in a study of beta chain features in type 1 diabetes. Data came from immunoSEQ multiplex PCR; TCRdb stores just in-frame clones and leaves some out. Of roughly 170,000 clones detected, 10% to 15% appear once; the ten largest clones hold around 0.63%. Material for sequencing was central memory CD4+ T cells from blood. These receptor sequences come from a woman under 30 in good health. CDR3s include the opening cysteine and the closing phenylalanine or tryptophan. The D gene is left open where the match is weak. Part of the rows lack a size; the others show once, few, many or a class for expanded clones.

D: TRBD2
V: TRBV29-1
size: .
J: TRBJ2-1
DNA: TGCAGCGTCCGAGAACTAGCGGTTGAGCAGTTCTTC
CDR3: CSVRELAVEQFF

D: .
V: TRBV7-2
size: .
J: TRBJ1-1
DNA: TGTGCCAGCAGCTTAGCCTCACAGATCACTGAAGCTTTCTTT
CDR3: CASSLASQITEAFF

D: .
V: TRBV7-3
size: .
J: TRBJ1-5
DNA: TGTGCCAGCGCCCTGGAGGATCAGCCCCAGCATTTT
CDR3: CASALEDQPQHF

D: TRBD1
V: TRBV5-4
size: .
J: TRBJ2-7
DNA: TGTGCCAGCAGCTTAGACAGGGTGAACGCGCAGTACTTC
CDR3: CASSLDRVNAQYF

D: TRBD1
V: TRBV7-3
size: few
J: TRBJ2-6
DNA: TGTGCCAGCAGCCTATCGGACAGGCCGCCTTATGAAGACTCCTCTGGGGCCAACGTCCTGACTTTC
CDR3: CASSLSDRPPYEDSSGANVLTF

D: TRBD2
V: TRBV11-3
size: few
J: TRBJ2-1
DNA: TGTGCCAGCAGCTTAGACGGGAGGGCCTACAATGAGCAGTTCTTC
CDR3: CASSLDGRAYNEQFF

D: .
V: TRBV11-2
size: few
J: TRBJ1-1
DNA: TGTGCCAGCAGCTTAGCGGGACACAAGAACACTGAAGCTTTCTTT
CDR3: CASSLAGHKNTEAFF

D: TRBD2
V: TRBV7-2
size: few
J: TRBJ2-1
DNA: TGTGCCAGCAGCTTATATAGCGGGGGCCACAATGAGCAGTTCTTC
CDR3: CASSLYSGGHNEQFF

D: .
V: TRBV28
size: .
J: TRBJ2-5
DNA: TGTGCCAGCAGTTTAAACAGGGCGAAAAGGGGAGCCCAGTACTTC
CDR3: CASSLNRAKRGAQYF

D: .
V: TRBV2
size: few
J: TRBJ2-1
DNA: TGTGCCAGCAGTCCTTTTGATGAGCAGTTCTTC
CDR3: CASSPFDEQFF

D: TRBD2
V: TRBV13
size: .
J: TRBJ2-1
DNA: TGTGCCAGCGGCGGGACTAGCGCCTACAATGAGCAGTTCTTC
CDR3: CASGGTSAYNEQFF

D: TRBD1
V: TRBV28
size: few
J: TRBJ1-2
DNA: TGTGCCAGCAGTCTGGGACAGGGGGCAGGATATGGCTACACCTTC
CDR3: CASSLGQGAGYGYTF

D: .
V: TRBV5-4
size: many
J: TRBJ2-7
DNA: TGTGCCAGCAGCTGGGGGGGCCGACTAGGCTCCTACGAGCAGTACTTC
CDR3: CASSWGGRLGSYEQYF

D: .
V: TRBV5-6
size: few
J: TRBJ1-1
DNA: TGTGCCAGCAGCTTGGAGCAGCGCTCAGATCAAGCTTTCTTT
CDR3: CASSLEQRSDQAFF

D: TRBD2
V: TRBV7-2
size: .
J: TRBJ2-3
DNA: TGTGCCAGCAGCCAAGCCCTAGCGGGGCCCCGCACAGATACGCAGTATTTT
CDR3: CASSQALAGPRTDTQYF

D: TRBD2
V: TRBV7-9
size: .
J: TRBJ2-1
DNA: TGTGCCAGCAGCTTATTGGCTTCACTAGCGGGAGTATATGAGCAGTTCTTC
CDR3: CASSLLASLAGVYEQFF

D: .
V: TRBV2
size: .
J: TRBJ1-2
DNA: TGTGCCAGCAGTGTCGGGGGGGGGAACTATGGCTACACCTTC
CDR3: CASSVGGGNYGYTF

D: TRBD1
V: TRBV6-6
size: few
J: TRBJ2-7
DNA: TGTGCCAGCAGTCCTGACAGGGGAACCTACGAGCAGTACTTC
CDR3: CASSPDRGTYEQYF

D: TRBD1
V: TRBV28
size: few
J: TRBJ1-2
DNA: TGTGCCAGCCGACAGGGAAGATATGGCTACACCTTC
CDR3: CASRQGRYGYTF

D: .
V: TRBV11-2
size: .
J: TRBJ2-3
DNA: TGTGCCAGCAGCTCCCTGCGTCGGGAGAATACGCAGTATTTT
CDR3: CASSSLRRENTQYF

D: TRBD2
V: TRBV7-9
size: .
J: TRBJ2-7
DNA: TGTGCCAGCAGTCCTGGACTAGCGGGAGCCAACGAGCAGTACTTC
CDR3: CASSPGLAGANEQYF

D: TRBD2
V: TRBV19
size: few
J: TRBJ2-1
DNA: TGTGCCAGTAGTAAATACCTAGCGGGAGGGGTCGATGAGCAGTTCTTC
CDR3: CASSKYLAGGVDEQFF

D: .
V: TRBV28
size: .
J: TRBJ1-2
DNA: TGTGCCAGCGAGCTTAGGGGGTCTGGACCTCTCTACACCTTC
CDR3: CASELRGSGPLYTF

D: .
V: TRBV28
size: few
J: TRBJ2-7
DNA: TGTGCCAGCAGTTTAAGTAGTTACGAGCAGTACTTC
CDR3: CASSLSSYEQYF

D: TRBD1
V: TRBV7-7
size: few
J: TRBJ2-1
DNA: TGTGCTAGCAGCATAGGACAGGGCCTCTACAATGAGCAGTTCTTC
CDR3: CASSIGQGLYNEQFF

D: TRBD2
V: TRBV7-9
size: .
J: TRBJ2-1
DNA: TGTGCCAGCAGCTTGCATGCGGGAGGGCAGGATGAGCAGTTCTTC
CDR3: CASSLHAGGQDEQFF